These 5 T cell receptor beta chains share one sample of origin, sequenced in a study of cytomegalovirus exposure and HLA in healthy donors. Using immunoSEQ multiplex PCR, the repertoire was profiled, and TCRdb retains in-frame clones only, with some absent. The sample lists about 130,000 clones; roughly nine tenths were seen once. The specimen was PBMCs. These receptors were obtained from a woman in her late teens or twenties in good health and CMV-seropositive.

This sequence joins TRBV11-2 and TRBJ2-5; D remains unclear. V was trimmed by 0 bases and J by 7 bases, leaving 12 bases between them. CDR1 and CDR2 (germline): SGHAT, FQNNGV. The CDR3 is 14 amino acids. CDR3 sequence reads: CASSLDFSSGTQYF. In DNA form, the CDR3 reads TGTGCCAGCAGCTTAGATTTTAGTTCCGGGACCCAGTACTTC.

This chain connects TRBV7-2 to TRBJ2-3, with no clear D. Germline CDR1 and CDR2: SGHTA and FQGNSA. V dropped 1 base and J dropped 7 bases, with 9 bases sitting between them. The CDR3 extends over 13 amino acids. The CDR3: CASSLERMNTQYF. Written as DNA, the CDR3 is TGTGCCAGCAGCTTAGAGAGGATGAATACGCAGTATTTT. Full variable domain (rest looked up from reference TRBV7-2 and TRBJ2-3): GAGVSQSPSNKVTEKGKDVELRCDPISGHTALYWYRQSLGQGLEFLIYFQGNSAPDKSGLPSDRFSAERTGGSVSTLTIQRTQQEDSAVYLCASSLERMNTQYFGPGTRLTVL.

The CDR3 spells CASRGGHRDQETQYF. In DNA form, the CDR3 reads TGTGCCAGCAGGGGGGGTCACCGGGACCAAGAGACCCAGTACTTC. The chain is built from TRBV5-4 and TRBJ2-5, with D perhaps matching TRBD2 (6 bases). V shed 5 bases and J shed 0 bases, with 14 bases lying between them. This CDR3 contains 15 residues. Germline V gene lookup returns CDR1 SGHNT and CDR2 YYREEE (reference sequence).

This clone appeared a single time. This sequence joins TRBV28 and TRBJ1-6; 8 nucleotides align to TRBD1. This CDR3 is 14 amino acids long. Germline CDR1 is MDHEN and CDR2 is SYDVKM. V lost 6 bases, J lost 8 bases, and 6 bases stayed unmatched. The CDR3 here is CASSSDRVDSPLHF. The CDR3 nucleotides are TGTGCCAGCAGCTCGGACAGGGTTGATTCACCCCTCCACTTT.

The chain recombines TRBV6-1 with TRBJ2-7, with D perhaps matching TRBD1 (6 bases). This CDR3 is 15 amino acids long. V was shortened by 2 bases and J by 3 bases, with 14 bases between the two germline ends. Germline V gene lookup returns CDR1 MNHNS and CDR2 SASEGT. The CDR3 is CASSESDRPNYEQYF. The DNA of the CDR3 is TGTGCCAGCAGTGAATCTGACAGGCCGAACTACGAGCAGTACTTC.